The present entry profiles one T cell receptor beta chain with its context. What this receptor recognizes is not known. Base qualities were left out, and no much larger clone turns up one base away. The germline V gene sets CDR1 to MNHNS and CDR2 to SASEGT. The junction shows trimming of 2 bases on V and 3 bases on J, and the gene matches do not reach 5 bases of it. CDR3 length: 15 amino acids, cysteine to phenylalanine. Only the CDR3 portion is preserved as DNA: 45 bases, with reading frame beginning at the first base. These data come from a study of STAT5B mutations in CD4+ large granular lymphocyte leukemia (dated 2022 in TCRdb). Looking at the study overall: Among the healthy controls, the CDR3 'QG' motif was associated with a particular HLA allele. The TCRbeta repertoires of CD4+ T-cell large granular lymphocyte leukemia patients were compared with the TCRbeta repertoires of healthy blood donors. The purity of purified fractions was confirmed by flow cytometry on FACSCanto II or FACSVerse to exceed 95% among lymphocytes.

What the research found in general, with its limitations: Data were not HLA-matched; higher clonality in CD4+ versus CD8+ T-LGLL could reflect the relatively small sample size. TRBV06-family usage was enriched among the top patient clones (8/27) compared with healthy controls (2/35). CD4-sorted patient repertoires appeared more clonal than healthy CD4+ repertoires, and this difference persisted after removing the putative leukemic clones. Main leukemic clonotypes were private to each patient, although roughly 26% appeared at low frequency in other patients' non-leukemic repertoires.

Buffy coats from 37 blood donors, supplied by the Finnish Red Cross blood service, were used as healthy controls. All TCR-sequenced material derived from peripheral blood: patient blood samples and healthy donor buffy coats. Peripheral blood mononuclear cells were isolated by Ficoll-Hypaque gradient centrifugation. Magnetic purification was used to isolate CD4+ cells from the buffy coats of the healthy controls. The Gentra Puregene Cell and Tissue kit was used to extract genomic DNA, and a Qubit 2.0 fluorometer was used to measure the amount of genomic DNA. The immunoSEQ assay at survey resolution was used to sequence TCRbeta rearrangements from genomic DNA. The authors processed their data as follows. In the TCR sequencing data, the lowest productive clonotype frequency that could be detected was 2.59 x 10-5. Only productive TCRbeta rearrangements, defined as complete and in-frame sequences, were included in the analyses. Simpson clonality, calculated in the immunoSEQ Analyzer version 3.0, was used as the measure of sample clonality. Clones were categorized by frequency as very rare, small, medium, large (1-20%) or hyperexpanded (>20%). OLGA 1.2.3 estimated generation probabilities, VDJtools produced V-gene circos plots, VDJdb was queried for specificities, and GLIPH identified CDR3 motifs. Entries here come from immuneACCESS through TCRdb and include only in-frame sequences with V and J called. Some clones fail to appear in such tables; in the studies checked, an unresolved V gene covers under half of the shortfall, and the cause of the remainder is unknown. The V and J calls and the clone size are those of that table, but D and trimming were determined from the DNA. The sample records 28,000 or so clones, approximately 84% of which are singletons. About 1.1% of the sample goes to the ten largest clones.

The V and J genes are TRBV6-1 and TRBJ1-1; 8 bases in the middle match TRBD1. The sequenced material came from CD4+ T cells from blood buffy coats. The receptor was isolated from a human donor in good health. The CDR3: CASSEQGARYTEAFF. The DNA sequence is given as TGTGCCAGCAGTGAACAGGGGGCGCGGTACACTGAAGCTTTCTTT.